This T cell receptor (beta chain) was identified during a study of cytomegalovirus exposure and HLA in healthy donors. Study in general: The 120 million or so unique TCR beta sequences, from approximately 170 million T cells, were found by an earlier analysis.

The study, taken as a whole, reports: About 90% or about 30% of the time was how often most TCR beta V segments were productive, according to an earlier analysis. Most CMV-associated TCR beta chains were later found to appear HLA-restricted.

Of note for this clone: What it binds is unknown.

Amplification used 60 Vbeta primers and 13 Jbeta primers. Assay used: immunoSEQ multiplex PCR; TCRdb lists only in-frame clones, some missing. The sample's table shows just over 200,000 clones. This receptor was obtained from a girl aged 2 to 10 in good health and CMV-seropositive. What was sequenced was PBMCs.

CDR3 sequence reads: CSVIIYSGYNEQFF. CDR3 in DNA: TGCAGCGTCATCATATATTCAGGGTACAATGAGCAGTTCTTC. The rearrangement uses TRBV29-1 and TRBJ2-1, with D possibly matching TRBD1 (5 bases). There are 14 residues in the CDR3. Germline V lookup: CDR1 SQVTM, CDR2 ANQGSEA. V gave up 6 bases and J gave up 4 bases, with 16 bases separating them.